The rows below give T cell receptor beta chains drawn from one sample of a study of early T cells in non-severe SARS-CoV-2 infection. TCRdb re-analysed the 5' RACE reads in MiXCR, keeping a single row per CDR3 protein. The sample consists of around 60,000 distinct CDR3 sequences, about an eighth of them appearing once. Specimen: whole blood. These receptors all stem from an adult who was a healthcare worker with PCR-confirmed SARS-CoV-2 infection or an uninfected control (not recorded which). The CDR3 runs from the conserved cysteine through the conserved F or W. The order of the fields is clone size, D gene, J gene, V gene, CDR3 length, CDR3 protein, CDR3 DNA. The D gene is left open where the match is weak. Part of the rows lack a size; the others show once, few, many or a class for expanded clones.

abundance: many
d_gene: .
j_gene: TRBJ2-7
v_gene: TRBV7-9
len: 14
CDR3aa: CASSLTDGPYEQYF
CDR3nt: TGTGCCAGCAGCTTAACGGACGGACCCTACGAGCAGTACTTC

abundance: many
d_gene: .
j_gene: TRBJ1-2
v_gene: TRBV30
len: 14
CDR3aa: CAWSLAGTRHGYTF
CDR3nt: TGTGCCTGGAGCCTAGCAGGGACTCGTCATGGCTACACCTTC

abundance: many
d_gene: TRBD1
j_gene: TRBJ2-7
v_gene: TRBV7-9
len: 15
CDR3aa: CASSPGDRRTYEQYF
CDR3nt: TGTGCCAGCAGCCCGGGGGACAGGCGAACCTACGAGCAGTACTTC

abundance: few
d_gene: TRBD1
j_gene: TRBJ1-2
v_gene: TRBV19
len: 12
CDR3aa: CASKRQGNGYTF
CDR3nt: TGTGCCAGTAAGAGACAGGGGAATGGCTACACCTTC

abundance: many
d_gene: TRBD1
j_gene: TRBJ1-1
v_gene: TRBV7-6
len: 16
CDR3aa: CASRSLRQGIDTEAFF
CDR3nt: TGTGCCAGCAGGTCACTCAGACAGGGGATAGACACTGAAGCTTTCTTT

abundance: many
d_gene: .
j_gene: TRBJ1-5
v_gene: TRBV3-1
len: 13
CDR3aa: CASSQGVAEDQHF
CDR3nt: TGTGCCAGCAGCCAAGGAGTGGCGGAGGACCAGCATTTT

abundance: .
d_gene: .
j_gene: TRBJ1-5
v_gene: TRBV18
len: 14
CDR3aa: CASSRQQGDQPQHF
CDR3nt: TGTGCCAGCTCACGACAACAGGGAGACCAGCCCCAGCATTTT

abundance: many
d_gene: TRBD2
j_gene: TRBJ2-1
v_gene: TRBV28
len: 14
CDR3aa: CASASGGAYNEQFF
CDR3nt: TGTGCCAGCGCTAGCGGGGGGGCCTACAATGAGCAGTTCTTC

abundance: few
d_gene: TRBD2
j_gene: TRBJ2-1
v_gene: TRBV6-6
len: 15
CDR3aa: CASSSTSGRGNEQFF
CDR3nt: TGTGCCAGCAGTAGTACTAGCGGGAGAGGTAATGAGCAGTTCTTC

abundance: many
d_gene: .
j_gene: TRBJ2-1
v_gene: TRBV6-1
len: 16
CDR3aa: CASSEVRGSHYNEQFF
CDR3nt: TGTGCCAGCAGTGAAGTTCGGGGGAGCCACTACAATGAGCAGTTCTTC

abundance: .
d_gene: TRBD1
j_gene: TRBJ2-1
v_gene: TRBV29-1
len: 13
CDR3aa: CSVTGEPYNEQFF
CDR3nt: TGCAGCGTGACAGGGGAACCCTACAATGAGCAGTTCTTC

abundance: many
d_gene: TRBD1
j_gene: TRBJ2-1
v_gene: TRBV6-2/TRBV6-3
len: 15
CDR3aa: CASSYGGQESNEQFF
CDR3nt: TGTGCCAGCAGTTACGGAGGACAGGAAAGCAATGAGCAGTTCTTC

abundance: .
d_gene: .
j_gene: TRBJ1-2
v_gene: TRBV7-9
len: 14
CDR3aa: CASSIRGAEGGYTF
CDR3nt: TGTGCCAGCAGCATCAGGGGCGCTGAGGGCGGCTACACCTTC

abundance: many
d_gene: .
j_gene: TRBJ2-7
v_gene: TRBV6-1
len: 17
CDR3aa: CASSEGRRRVGWGEQYF
CDR3nt: TGTGCCAGCAGTGAAGGGCGGAGGCGGGTTGGCTGGGGAGAGCAGTACTTC

abundance: many
d_gene: .
j_gene: TRBJ2-1
v_gene: TRBV7-9
len: 14
CDR3aa: CASSSRMSSYEQFF
CDR3nt: TGTGCCAGCAGCTCAAGGATGAGTAGTTATGAGCAGTTCTTC

abundance: .
d_gene: .
j_gene: TRBJ1-2
v_gene: TRBV7-9
len: 15
CDR3aa: CASSSRPADPYGYTF
CDR3nt: TGTGCCAGCAGCTCACGCCCGGCGGATCCCTATGGCTACACCTTC

abundance: .
d_gene: .
j_gene: TRBJ1-4
v_gene: TRBV30
len: 12
CDR3aa: CAWSPSLEKLFF
CDR3nt: TGTGCCTGGAGCCCTTCTTTGGAAAAACTGTTTTTT

abundance: few
d_gene: .
j_gene: TRBJ1-4
v_gene: TRBV5-1
len: 14
CDR3aa: CASSLEGTGEKLFF
CDR3nt: TGCGCCAGCAGCTTGGAAGGGACGGGTGAAAAACTGTTTTTT

abundance: many
d_gene: .
j_gene: TRBJ2-7
v_gene: TRBV5-5
len: 14
CDR3aa: CASSLERIAYEQYF
CDR3nt: TGTGCCAGCAGCTTGGAACGCATAGCTTACGAGCAGTACTTC

abundance: few
d_gene: TRBD1
j_gene: TRBJ2-1
v_gene: TRBV28
len: 12
CDR3aa: CASSWDSNEQFF
CDR3nt: TGTGCCAGCAGTTGGGACAGCAATGAGCAGTTCTTC

abundance: many
d_gene: .
j_gene: TRBJ2-3
v_gene: TRBV7-3
len: 13
CDR3aa: CASSRDSTDTQYF
CDR3nt: TGTGCCAGCAGTAGGGACTCCACAGATACGCAGTATTTT

abundance: .
d_gene: TRBD1
j_gene: TRBJ1-3
v_gene: TRBV5-1
len: 15
CDR3aa: CASSPQTGFGNTIYF
CDR3nt: TGCGCCAGCAGCCCGCAGACAGGGTTTGGAAACACCATATATTTT

abundance: many
d_gene: .
j_gene: TRBJ2-3
v_gene: TRBV29-1
len: 11
CDR3aa: CSVEHTDTQYF
CDR3nt: TGCAGCGTTGAGCATACAGATACGCAGTATTTT

abundance: few
d_gene: .
j_gene: TRBJ1-2
v_gene: TRBV6-5
len: 13
CDR3aa: CASSYSDGYGYTF
CDR3nt: TGTGCCAGCAGTTACTCGGACGGGTATGGCTACACCTTC

abundance: many
d_gene: TRBD1
j_gene: TRBJ1-2
v_gene: TRBV24-1
len: 15
CDR3aa: CATSDPKTGNDGYTF
CDR3nt: TGTGCCACCAGTGACCCTAAGACAGGGAACGATGGCTACACCTTC

abundance: many
d_gene: .
j_gene: TRBJ2-3
v_gene: TRBV7-9
len: 12
CDR3aa: CASSLESDTQYF
CDR3nt: TGTGCCAGCAGCTTAGAATCAGATACGCAGTATTTT

abundance: .
d_gene: TRBD1
j_gene: TRBJ2-2
v_gene: TRBV6-1
len: 15
CDR3aa: CASIQGQGYTGELFF
CDR3nt: TGTGCCAGCATTCAGGGACAGGGGTACACCGGGGAGCTGTTTTTT

abundance: .
d_gene: .
j_gene: TRBJ2-4
v_gene: TRBV5-1
len: 14
CDR3aa: CASSLGATKNIQYF
CDR3nt: TGCGCCAGCAGCTTGGGAGCGACCAAAAACATTCAGTACTTC

abundance: few
d_gene: .
j_gene: TRBJ2-7
v_gene: TRBV2
len: 12
CDR3aa: CASSETAYEQYF
CDR3nt: TGTGCCAGCAGTGAGACAGCCTACGAGCAGTACTTC

abundance: few
d_gene: .
j_gene: TRBJ2-1
v_gene: TRBV30
len: 14
CDR3aa: CARDGARNFNEQFF
CDR3nt: TGTGCCCGGGATGGGGCGCGGAATTTCAATGAGCAGTTCTTC

abundance: .
d_gene: .
j_gene: TRBJ2-1
v_gene: TRBV11-2
len: 16
CDR3aa: CASSLPHGSGRREQFF
CDR3nt: TGTGCCAGCAGCTTACCCCACGGGAGTGGTCGACGTGAGCAGTTCTTC

abundance: many
d_gene: .
j_gene: TRBJ2-7
v_gene: TRBV7-9
len: 13
CDR3aa: CASSLERNGEQYF
CDR3nt: TGTGCCAGCAGCTTAGAACGCAACGGAGAGCAGTACTTC

abundance: .
d_gene: .
j_gene: TRBJ1-2
v_gene: TRBV3-1
len: 16
CDR3aa: CASSQSTGGTNYGYTF
CDR3nt: TGTGCCAGCAGCCAAAGTACGGGGGGTACTAACTATGGCTACACCTTC

abundance: many
d_gene: .
j_gene: TRBJ1-3
v_gene: TRBV3-1
len: 17
CDR3aa: CASSQVLEISSGNTIYF
CDR3nt: TGTGCCAGCAGCCAAGTCCTGGAGATTAGCTCTGGAAACACCATATATTTT

abundance: .
d_gene: TRBD2
j_gene: TRBJ2-1
v_gene: TRBV9
len: 15
CDR3aa: CASSAGTSGINEQFF
CDR3nt: TGTGCCAGCAGCGCCGGGACTAGCGGGATCAATGAGCAGTTCTTC

abundance: many
d_gene: .
j_gene: TRBJ2-3
v_gene: TRBV12-3/TRBV12-4
len: 14
CDR3aa: CASSSEGRTNTQYF
CDR3nt: TGTGCCAGCAGTTCCGAAGGTAGAACCAATACGCAGTATTTT

abundance: many
d_gene: .
j_gene: TRBJ2-1
v_gene: TRBV18
len: 13
CDR3aa: CASSLGSYNEQFF
CDR3nt: TGTGCCAGCTCGTTGGGTTCCTACAATGAGCAGTTCTTC

abundance: few
d_gene: TRBD2
j_gene: TRBJ2-2
v_gene: TRBV11-1
len: 14
CDR3aa: CASSPLLADGELFF
CDR3nt: TGTGCCAGCAGCCCACTGCTAGCGGACGGGGAGCTGTTTTTT

abundance: many
d_gene: .
j_gene: TRBJ2-2
v_gene: TRBV20-1
len: 13
CDR3aa: CSARRGATGELFF
CDR3nt: TGCAGTGCCCGGAGGGGGGCCACCGGGGAGCTGTTTTTT

abundance: .
d_gene: TRBD1
j_gene: TRBJ2-1
v_gene: TRBV29-1
len: 12
CDR3aa: CSAGQDYNEQFF
CDR3nt: TGCAGCGCAGGACAGGATTACAATGAGCAGTTCTTC

abundance: many
d_gene: TRBD1
j_gene: TRBJ2-2
v_gene: TRBV6-2/TRBV6-3
len: 17
CDR3aa: CASGGQPPLSNTGELFF
CDR3nt: TGTGCCAGCGGGGGACAGCCCCCTCTTTCGAACACCGGGGAGCTGTTTTTT

abundance: few
d_gene: TRBD2
j_gene: TRBJ2-5
v_gene: TRBV29-1
len: 14
CDR3aa: CSVVASGEQETQYF
CDR3nt: TGCAGCGTAGTGGCTAGCGGGGAACAAGAGACCCAGTACTTC

abundance: once
d_gene: .
j_gene: TRBJ1-5
v_gene: TRBV29-1
len: 12
CDR3aa: CSGGDIIQPQHF
CDR3nt: TGCAGCGGAGGGGATATCATTCAGCCCCAGCATTTT

abundance: .
d_gene: TRBD2
j_gene: TRBJ2-1
v_gene: TRBV11-2
len: 12
CDR3aa: CASSRLAGEQFF
CDR3nt: TGTGCCAGCAGCAGACTAGCGGGCGAGCAGTTCTTC

abundance: few
d_gene: .
j_gene: TRBJ2-7
v_gene: TRBV11-2
len: 14
CDR3aa: CASSLGLGAYEQYF
CDR3nt: TGTGCCAGCAGCTTAGGACTGGGGGCCTACGAGCAGTACTTC

abundance: few
d_gene: TRBD1
j_gene: TRBJ1-1
v_gene: TRBV6-2/TRBV6-3
len: 15
CDR3aa: CASSPTGVGNTEAFF
CDR3nt: TGTGCCAGCAGCCCCACAGGGGTGGGGAACACTGAAGCTTTCTTT

abundance: many
d_gene: TRBD2
j_gene: TRBJ2-1
v_gene: TRBV7-8
len: 15
CDR3aa: CASSLGLAGVNEQFF
CDR3nt: TGTGCCAGCAGCTTAGGACTAGCGGGAGTTAATGAGCAGTTCTTC

abundance: .
d_gene: .
j_gene: TRBJ2-1
v_gene: TRBV3-1
len: 13
CDR3aa: CASSHPTLGEQFF
CDR3nt: TGTGCCAGCAGCCATCCTACTCTCGGAGAGCAGTTCTTC